These T cell receptor beta chains were read from a single sample in a study of immune evolution from preneoplasia to lung adenocarcinoma. TCRdb's copy holds only in-frame clones and misses some; the assay was immunoSEQ multiplex PCR. The profile covers 2,500 to 3,500 clones, with 83% appearing a single time and approximately 8% taken by the ten largest. Sequenced sample: FFPE adjacent normal lung tissue. The receptors shown here come from a person between 65 and 79 years old with lung adenocarcinoma. The CDR3 runs from the conserved cysteine through the conserved F or W. The D gene is left open where the match is weak. Clone size is stated in some rows and not others, as once, few, many or a class when expanded.

>TRBV10-1|TRBJ2-2|.|.
CASSEAVGINTGELFF
TGCGCCAGCAGTGAAGCTGTGGGGATAAACACCGGGGAGCTGTTTTTT
>TRBV4-2|TRBJ1-2|.|.
CASSQRGAGGGYGYTF
TGTGCCAGCAGCCAGAGGGGGGCGGGGGGCGGCTATGGCTACACCTTC
>TRBV9|TRBJ2-3|once|.
CASSADTDTQYF
TGTGCCAGCAGCGCCGACACAGATACGCAGTATTTT
>TRBV9|TRBJ1-2|.|TRBD1
CASSPDRGLYGYTF
TGTGCCAGCAGCCCGGACAGGGGGCTATATGGCTACACCTTC
>TRBV6-5|TRBJ2-1|few|.
CASTKDSWPTNEQFF
TGTGCCAGCACCAAGGACAGCTGGCCTACCAATGAGCAGTTCTTC
>TRBV25-1|TRBJ2-2|.|.
CASSDRAAGELFF
TGTGCCAGCAGTGACAGGGCGGCCGGGGAGCTGTTTTTT
>TRBV5-1|TRBJ2-1|.|TRBD2
CASSTLTSFEQFF
TGCGCCAGCAGCACCTTGACTAGCTTTGAGCAGTTCTTC
>TRBV7-8|TRBJ2-2|few|.
CASSLVTETGELFF
TGTGCCAGCAGCTTAGTTACAGAGACCGGGGAGCTGTTTTTT
>TRBV28|TRBJ1-2|once|.
CASKQGGYGYTF
TGTGCCAGCAAACAGGGTGGTTATGGCTACACCTTC
>TRBV9|TRBJ2-1|.|.
CASSVGPEQFF
TGTGCCAGCAGCGTAGGACCCGAGCAGTTCTTC
>TRBV7-9|TRBJ1-2|.|.
CASSYRALYGYTF
TGTGCCAGCAGCTACAGGGCCCTCTATGGCTACACCTTC
>TRBV5-1|TRBJ2-3|.|.
CASSRGTGTRSTDTQYF
TGCGCCAGCAGCAGGGGTACGGGCACCCGTAGCACAGATACGCAGTATTTT
>TRBV6-5|TRBJ1-2|.|.
CASREGGRSYTF
TGTGCCAGCAGGGAGGGGGGTCGTAGCTACACCTTC
>TRBV7-8|TRBJ2-3|.|.
CASSSRGQRLAITDTQYF
TGTGCCAGCAGCAGCCGTGGACAGCGCCTAGCGATAACAGATACGCAGTATTTT
>TRBV30|TRBJ2-1|.|.
CAWSGGAVSYNEQFF
TGTGCCTGGAGCGGCGGTGCCGTCTCCTACAATGAGCAGTTCTTC
>TRBV19|TRBJ1-4|.|.
CASSMWATNEKLFF
TGTGCCAGTAGTATGTGGGCGACTAATGAAAAACTGTTTTTT
>TRBV7-9|TRBJ2-7|.|.
CASSTGTGEQYF
TGTGCCAGCAGCACAGGGACGGGCGAGCAGTACTTC
>TRBV5-1|TRBJ2-7|.|TRBD2
CASTPSEGLNSYEQYF
TGCGCCAGCACCCCCTCGGAGGGACTAAACTCCTACGAGCAGTACTTC
>TRBV30|TRBJ1-2|.|TRBD1
CACTGGMYGYTF
TGTGCCTGTACAGGGGGCATGTATGGCTACACCTTC
>TRBV5-6|TRBJ2-1|.|.
CASSLSRLNEQFF
TGTGCCAGCAGCTTGTCAAGGTTGAATGAGCAGTTCTTC
>TRBV25-1|TRBJ1-2|.|.
CASSDGLYGYTF
TGTGCCAGCAGTGACGGACTCTATGGCTACACCTTC